Listed here are 6 T cell receptor beta chains from one sample, sequenced in a study of blood T cell repertoires in COVID-19. Produced via immunoSEQ multiplex PCR; TCRdb's table is partial and in-frame only. Among roughly 140,000 clones, approximately 73% were seen once, and the ten largest hold around 3.4%. Sequencing was performed on peripheral blood. The receptors stem from a woman aged 80 or older with acute or convalescent COVID-19.

This chain joins TRBV30 and TRBJ1-2; no firm D call. Germline lookup yields CDR1 GTSNPN and CDR2 SVGIG (reference sequence). The V and J ends lost 1 base and 2 bases respectively, with 5 bases between them. CDR3 size: 12 residues. The CDR3 DNA reads TGTGCCTGGAGTGCGGGGAACTATGGCTACACCTTC. Translated: CAWSAGNYGYTF.

The gene calls are TRBV7-2 and TRBJ1-2; 7 bases fit TRBD1. This CDR3 is 15 amino acids long. Losses at the gene ends were 4 bases for V and 4 bases for J; bases not matched to a gene: 9. CDR1 SGHTA and CDR2 FQGNSA come from the germline V gene. CDR3 loop: CASSSAGTVGYGYTF. CDR3 coding DNA: TGTGCCAGCAGCTCCGCCGGGACAGTAGGCTATGGCTACACCTTC.

The rearrangement uses TRBV19 and TRBJ1-1; no firm D call. CDR1 is LNHDA, CDR2 SQIVND, per germline (reference sequence). The CDR3 consists of 14 residues. V lost 2 bases and J 2 bases, leaving 9 bases between the germline ends. The CDR3 sequence: CASSISQVNTEAFF. CDR3 bases: TGTGCCAGTAGTATAAGTCAGGTTAACACTGAAGCTTTCTTT.

The rearrangement uses TRBV5-6 and TRBJ2-7; TRBD2 matches at 8 bases. The CDR3 totals 13 residues. From germline, CDR1 is SGHDT and CDR2 YYEEEE. V dropped 3 bases and J dropped 2; count of bases not matched to a gene: 1. CDR3 sequence (DNA): TGTGCCAGCAGCTCCGGGGGGGCCTACGAGCAGTACTTC. Its translation is CASSSGGAYEQYF.

V usage is TRBV5-4 and J usage is TRBJ2-3, with TRBD2 as a possible D gene (6 bases). CDR3 length: 18 amino acids. The V gene's germline CDR1 is SGHNT and CDR2 YYREEE (reference sequence). V was cut by 2 bases and J by 2 bases, with 21 bases left in between. CDR3 bases: TGTGCCAGCAGCTTCGGGAGCGCCGGTCGTCCGGACACAGATACGCAGTATTTT. This gives the protein CASSFGSAGRPDTDTQYF.

CDR3 DNA sequence: TGTGCCAGCAGCTTAGATCGGGCAGGACAGGGTGTATCGATGGAAAACATTCAGTACTTC. It yields the protein CASSLDRAGQGVSMENIQYF. The gene calls are TRBV11-2 and TRBJ2-4, with 8 bases matching TRBD1. Trimming cost V 0 bases and J 5 bases; bases outside gene matches: 18. CDR3 size: 20 residues. The germline V gene has CDR1 SGHAT and CDR2 FQNNGV.